Listed below are T cell receptor beta chains from one sample, sequenced in a study of blood T cell repertoires in COVID-19. The data were produced by immunoSEQ multiplex PCR, yet TCRdb's version contains in-frame clones alone and is incomplete. The sample includes 150,000 or so clones, under 90% of them seen just once. Sequences were obtained from PBMCs or T cells enriched from blood (not recorded which). All receptors come from a man aged 55 to 69 who had recovered from COVID-19. Each CDR3 is given with its conserved first and last residue. The D gene is left open where the match is weak. The listing skips clone size in some rows; elsewhere it reads once, few, many or a size class.

cdr3_nt cdr3_aa d_call v_call clone_size j_call
TGTGCCAGCAGCGGGAGCGGGAACCAAGAGACCCAGTACTTC CASSGSGNQETQYF TRBD2 TRBV9 - TRBJ2-5
TGTGCCTGGAGTTCTGGCGGATACTCTGGAAACACCATATATTTT CAWSSGGYSGNTIYF - TRBV30 - TRBJ1-3
TGTGCCAGCAGCTTAGTAGGGACAGGAGGGTTGGAAAAACTGTTTTTT CASSLVGTGGLEKLFF TRBD1 TRBV13 - TRBJ1-4
TGTGCCAGCAGGTCAACAGGGGGAGGAGATACGCAGTATTTT CASRSTGGGDTQYF TRBD1 TRBV7-3 - TRBJ2-3
TGCAGTGCTAGTGTGGGGAGGGCCCTTGAGACAGATACGCAGTATTTT CSASVGRALETDTQYF TRBD2 TRBV20-1 - TRBJ2-3
TGTGCCAGCTCACTCCCCCCCGTCACTAACACTGAAGCTTTCTTT CASSLPPVTNTEAFF - TRBV18 - TRBJ1-1
TGCGCCAGCAGCTTTACCGGGACAGAAAGGGGAGCTTTCTTT CASSFTGTERGAFF TRBD1 TRBV5-1 - TRBJ1-1
TGCGCCAGCAGCGGCCGGGACAGGGAGCCCGGGGAGCTGTTTTTT CASSGRDREPGELFF TRBD1 TRBV5-1 - TRBJ2-2
TGCGCCAGCAGCAACGTGGGCGGGCCGAACACTGAAGCTTTCTTT CASSNVGGPNTEAFF - TRBV5-1 - TRBJ1-1
TGCGCCAGCAGCTCGCGGGATACTAACTATGGCTACACCTTC CASSSRDTNYGYTF - TRBV5-1 - TRBJ1-2
TGCGCCAGCAGCCGGACAGGGACTAACTATGGCTACACCTTC CASSRTGTNYGYTF TRBD1 TRBV5-1 - TRBJ1-2
TGTGCCAGCAGCTTGGCCGCAGGCGCAGATTACAATGAGCAGTTCTTC CASSLAAGADYNEQFF - TRBV5-5 once TRBJ2-1
TGTGCCAGCAGCGTAGACAGCTACAATGAGCAGTTCTTC CASSVDSYNEQFF - TRBV9 - TRBJ2-1
TGTGCCAGCAGCGTTAGGAGCTCCTATAATTCACCCCTCCACTTT CASSVRSSYNSPLHF - TRBV5-6 - TRBJ1-6
TGTGCCTGGGACGGACAGGGACCTAATTCACCCCTCCACTTT CAWDGQGPNSPLHF TRBD1 TRBV30 - TRBJ1-6
TGTGCCACCAGCAGGACCGGGACAGGGATGTGGGAACGGACCGGGGAGCTGTTTTTT CATSRTGTGMWERTGELFF TRBD1 TRBV15 - TRBJ2-2
TGTGCCATCAGTGCAATGAATGAGCAGTTCTTC CAISAMNEQFF - TRBV10-3 - TRBJ2-1
TGTGCCAGCAGTCAAAGCGGGAGCCTCAACACCGGGGAGCTGTTTTTT CASSQSGSLNTGELFF TRBD2 TRBV7-2 - TRBJ2-2
TGTGCCAGCAGCGCACAGGGTACTGGAAACACCATATATTTT CASSAQGTGNTIYF - TRBV7-2 - TRBJ1-3
TGTGCCAGCAGGGGACAGCGCAGCTACGAGCAGTACTTC CASRGQRSYEQYF TRBD1 TRBV3-1/TRBV3-2 - TRBJ2-7
TGCGCCAGCAGCTTGGTAGCAGGGCCAACCGGGGAGCTGTTTTTT CASSLVAGPTGELFF - TRBV5-1 - TRBJ2-2
TGTGCCAGCAGCTTAAGGACAGACTCTAATTCACCCCTCCACTTT CASSLRTDSNSPLHF - TRBV5-4 few TRBJ1-6
TGTGCTAGTGGTTTGGTACTGGGTGGGACAGGGGAAGGGGATCAGCCCCAGCATTTT CASGLVLGGTGEGDQPQHF TRBD1 TRBV12-5 - TRBJ1-5
TGTGCCAGCAGTGGCCTCCATCGGAACGTACTAGCGGGCTCCTACGAGCAGTACTTC CASSGLHRNVLAGSYEQYF TRBD2 TRBV6-4 - TRBJ2-7
TGCGCCAGCAGCTTGTTAGCGGGGGGGCCCCAGAATACGCAGTATTTT CASSLLAGGPQNTQYF TRBD2 TRBV5-1 - TRBJ2-3
TGTGCCAGCAGTTTAGCGGGGGGGCCGCCAATCCTCCAAGAGACCCAGTACTTC CASSLAGGPPILQETQYF TRBD2 TRBV27 - TRBJ2-5
TGTGCCAGCAGCCACAGGGTGACACCCCTCCACTTT CASSHRVTPLHF - TRBV5-6 - TRBJ1-6